A single sample gave rise to the 7 T cell receptor beta chains below, sequenced in a study of T-cell reconstitution after alpha-beta-depleted transplantation in children. Unique molecular identifiers were built into the TCRbeta library. MiXCR, run by TCRdb on the PCR reads, gives a single entry per CDR3 protein. The sample includes about 580,000 distinct CDR3 sequences, 20% to 25% seen only once; the top ten take roughly 14%. Sequencing used PBMCs, mostly from graft donor cells, obtained 360 days after TCRalphabeta/CD19-depleted stem cell transplant. These receptors were collected from a boy younger than two who had a stem cell transplant for acute myeloid leukemia, so the T cells may come from the graft donor.

This clonotype was observed many times. One junction end does not reproduce the germline sequence, and a read error may be involved. The chain combines TRBV20-1 with TRBJ1-1; no firm D call. Germline V gene data show CDR1 as DFQATT and CDR2 as SNEGSKA (reference sequence). There are 11 residues in the CDR3. In DNA form, the CDR3 reads TGCAGTCCTAGCTGGAATACTGAAGCTTTCTTT. It translates to CSPSWNTEAFF.

This clonotype was observed many times. CDR3 coding DNA: TGTGCCACCAGCAGAGAAGTGACTAGCACAGATACGCAGTATTTT. Encoded protein: CATSREVTSTDTQYF. This rearrangement joins TRBV15 to TRBJ2-3, with D uncertain. The CDR3 consists of 15 residues. Germline V gives CDR1 LNHNV, CDR2 YYDKDF (reference sequence). The V end was cut by 0 bases, the J end by 0 bases, with 7 bases between.

This clonotype was recorded at least ten times. CDR3 DNA sequence: TGTGCCAGCAGTTTAGATGGAACCTACGAGCAGTACGTC. This sequence encodes CASSLDGTYEQYV. The chain is built from TRBV7-9 and TRBJ2-7; D call uncertain. Germline values: CDR1 SEHNR, CDR2 FQNEAQ (reference sequence). This CDR3 is built from 13 residues.

This clonotype occurred many times. The chain has TRBV20-1 and TRBJ1-2; 7 bases match TRBD1. The V and J ends lost 3 bases and 0 bases, in that order; junction bases with no gene match: 7. The CDR3 is 15 amino acids. Germline loops: CDR1 DFQATT, CDR2 SNEGSKA (reference sequence). The CDR3 here is CSASPPGGPNYGYTF. CDR3 sequence (DNA): TGCAGTGCTAGTCCCCCAGGGGGACCTAACTATGGCTACACCTTC.

The chain is built from TRBV20-1 and TRBJ2-5, with 8 bases aligning to TRBD2. The junction had 8 bases not matched to a gene; V was cut back by 1 base and J by 7 bases. Germline CDR1 and CDR2: DFQATT and SNEGSKA (reference sequence). The CDR3 covers 14 residues. Written as DNA, the CDR3 is TGCAGTGCTAGAGTAACGGGGGGGCTAAGGACCCAGTACTTC. Its translation: CSARVTGGLRTQYF.

This clonotype was counted a few times. The chain links TRBV20-1 to TRBJ1-3, with D uncertain. Trimming removed 0 bases from V and 6 bases from J, with 15 bases in between. Germline CDR1 and CDR2: DFQATT and SNEGSKA (reference sequence). This CDR3 has 15 amino acids. The DNA of the CDR3 is TGCAGTGCTAGAGATGTTTGGACGGCTCCAAACACCATATATTTT. Protein product: CSARDVWTAPNTIYF.

This clonotype was detected a few times. The gene calls are TRBV9 and TRBJ2-1, with TRBD1 identical over 8 bases. Germline V lookup: CDR1 SGDLS, CDR2 YYNGEE. This CDR3 contains 15 residues. V was pared by 2 bases and J by 12 bases, with 13 bases of the junction left unmatched. CDR3 residues: CASSVGQGFSYMQFF. The CDR3 DNA reads as TGTGCCAGCAGCGTCGGACAGGGTTTTTCCTACATGCAGTTCTTC.